This T cell receptor (beta chain) was recovered during a study of tumor-infiltrating lymphocytes in localized non-small cell lung cancer. Overall study findings and caveats: Different pieces of the same tissue were used for each assay.

As concerns this clone: Its antigen remains unidentified.

Sequenced by immunoSEQ multiplex PCR; TCRdb stores in-frame clones only, minus some. This sample has fewer than 20,000 clones; less than 85% occur once, and the top ten carry about 6.4%. Losses at the gene ends were 4 bases for V and 4 bases for J; bases not matched to a gene: 5. This CDR3 has 14 amino acids. The germline V gene has CDR1 MGHRA and CDR2 YSYEKL. The J gene is TRBJ2-3, the V gene TRBV4-1; 7 bases map to TRBD1. The sequence derives from a human donor with non-small cell lung cancer. The sequencing input was lung tumor tissue. The CDR3 nucleotides are TGCGCCAGCAGCCGACAGGGTCGCGCAGATACGCAGTATTTT. Amino acid sequence: CASSRQGRADTQYF.